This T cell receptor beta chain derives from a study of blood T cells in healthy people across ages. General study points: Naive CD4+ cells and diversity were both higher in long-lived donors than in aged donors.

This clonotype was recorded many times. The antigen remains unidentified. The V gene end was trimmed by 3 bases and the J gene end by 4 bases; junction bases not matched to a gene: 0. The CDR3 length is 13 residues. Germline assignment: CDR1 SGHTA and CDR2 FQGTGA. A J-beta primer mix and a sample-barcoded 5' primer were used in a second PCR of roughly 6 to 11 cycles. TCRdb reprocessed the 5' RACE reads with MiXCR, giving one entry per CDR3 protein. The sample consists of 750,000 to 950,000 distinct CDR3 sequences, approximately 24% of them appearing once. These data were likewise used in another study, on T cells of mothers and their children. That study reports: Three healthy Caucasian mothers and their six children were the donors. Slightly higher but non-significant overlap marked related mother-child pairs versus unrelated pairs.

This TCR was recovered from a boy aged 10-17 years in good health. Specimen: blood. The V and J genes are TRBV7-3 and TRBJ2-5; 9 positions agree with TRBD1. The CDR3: CASSLTGGETQYF. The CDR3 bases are TGTGCCAGCAGCTTGACAGGGGGAGAGACCCAGTACTTC. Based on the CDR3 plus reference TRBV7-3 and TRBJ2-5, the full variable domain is GAGVSQTPSNKVTEKGKYVELRCDPISGHTALYWYRQSLGQGPEFLIYFQGTGAADDSGLPNDRFFAVRPEGSVSTLKIQRTERGDSAVYLCASSLTGGETQYFGPGTRLLVL.